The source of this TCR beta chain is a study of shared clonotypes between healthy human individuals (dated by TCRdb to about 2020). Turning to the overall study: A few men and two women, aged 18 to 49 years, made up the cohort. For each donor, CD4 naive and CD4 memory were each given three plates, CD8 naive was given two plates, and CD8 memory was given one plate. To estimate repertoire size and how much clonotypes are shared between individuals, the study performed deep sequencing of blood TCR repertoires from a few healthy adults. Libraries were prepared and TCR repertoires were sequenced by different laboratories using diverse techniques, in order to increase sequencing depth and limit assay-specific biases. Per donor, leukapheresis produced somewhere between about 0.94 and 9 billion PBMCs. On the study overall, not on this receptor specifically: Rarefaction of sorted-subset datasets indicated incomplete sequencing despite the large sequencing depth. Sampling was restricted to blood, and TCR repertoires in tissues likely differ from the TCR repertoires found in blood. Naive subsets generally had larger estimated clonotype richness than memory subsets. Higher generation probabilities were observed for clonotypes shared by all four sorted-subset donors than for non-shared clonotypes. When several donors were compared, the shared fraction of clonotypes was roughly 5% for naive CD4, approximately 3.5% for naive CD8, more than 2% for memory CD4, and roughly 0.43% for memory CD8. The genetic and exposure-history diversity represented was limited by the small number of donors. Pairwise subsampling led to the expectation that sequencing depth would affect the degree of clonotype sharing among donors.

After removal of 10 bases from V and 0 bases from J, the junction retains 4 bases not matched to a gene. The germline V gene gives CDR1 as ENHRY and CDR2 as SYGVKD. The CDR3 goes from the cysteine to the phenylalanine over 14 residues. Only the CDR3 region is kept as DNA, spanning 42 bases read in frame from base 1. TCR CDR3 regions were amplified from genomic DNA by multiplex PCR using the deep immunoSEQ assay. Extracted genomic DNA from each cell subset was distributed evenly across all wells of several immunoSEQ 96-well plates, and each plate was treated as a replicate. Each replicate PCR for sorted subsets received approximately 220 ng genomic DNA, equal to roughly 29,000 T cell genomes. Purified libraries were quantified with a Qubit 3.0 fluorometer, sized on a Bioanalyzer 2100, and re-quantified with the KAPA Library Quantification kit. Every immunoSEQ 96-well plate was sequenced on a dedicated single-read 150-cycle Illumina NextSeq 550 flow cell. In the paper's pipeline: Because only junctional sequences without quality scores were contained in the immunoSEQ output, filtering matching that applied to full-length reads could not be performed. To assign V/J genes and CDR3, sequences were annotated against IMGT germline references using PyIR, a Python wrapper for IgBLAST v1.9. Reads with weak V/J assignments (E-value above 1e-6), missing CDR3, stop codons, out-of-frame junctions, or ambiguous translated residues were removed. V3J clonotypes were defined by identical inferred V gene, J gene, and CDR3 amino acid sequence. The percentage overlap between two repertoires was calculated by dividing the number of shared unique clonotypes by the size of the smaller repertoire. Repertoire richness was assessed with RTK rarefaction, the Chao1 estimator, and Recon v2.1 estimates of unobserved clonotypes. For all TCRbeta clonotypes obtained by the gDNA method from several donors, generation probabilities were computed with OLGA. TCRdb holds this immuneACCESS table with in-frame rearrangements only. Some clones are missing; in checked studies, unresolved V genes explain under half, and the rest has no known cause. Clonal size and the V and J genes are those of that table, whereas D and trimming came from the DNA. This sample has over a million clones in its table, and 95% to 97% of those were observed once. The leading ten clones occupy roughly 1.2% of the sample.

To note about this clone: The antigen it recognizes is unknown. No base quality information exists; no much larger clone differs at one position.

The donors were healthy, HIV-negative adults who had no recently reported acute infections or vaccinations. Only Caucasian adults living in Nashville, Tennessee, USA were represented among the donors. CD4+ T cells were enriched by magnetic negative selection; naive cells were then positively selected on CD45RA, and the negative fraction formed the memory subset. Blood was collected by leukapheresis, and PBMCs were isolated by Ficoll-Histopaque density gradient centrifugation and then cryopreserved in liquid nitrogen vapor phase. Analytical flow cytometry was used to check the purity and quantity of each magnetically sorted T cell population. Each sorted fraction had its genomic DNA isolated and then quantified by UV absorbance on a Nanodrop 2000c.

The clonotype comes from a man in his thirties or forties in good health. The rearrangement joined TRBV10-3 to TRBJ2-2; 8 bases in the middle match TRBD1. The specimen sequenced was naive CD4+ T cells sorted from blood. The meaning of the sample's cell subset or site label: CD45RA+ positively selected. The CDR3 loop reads CATRDRSNTGELFF. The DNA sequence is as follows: TGTGCCACCCGGGACAGGTCGAACACCGGGGAGCTGTTTTTT.